The T cell receptor (beta chain) described here comes from a study of blood T cell repertoires in COVID-19. Turning to the study itself: Specimens from acute and convalescent COVID-19 originated in the United States, Italy and Spain. T cells, B-cell-depleted T cells, or PBMCs supplied cDNA or gDNA.

In the original processing: It was from reference gene primer amplification that nucleated cell counts were estimated. Using immunoSEQ multiplex PCR, the repertoire was profiled, and TCRdb retains in-frame clones only, with some absent. From that table come the V and J calls and clone size; the DNA was used to work out D and trimming. The table includes about 300,000 clones, about 89% detected once. The ends lost 0 bases at V and 4 bases at J; junction bases unmatched: 1. The CDR3 length is 15 residues. The germline CDR1 and CDR2 sequences are LGHNA and YNFKEQ. Sequenced material: peripheral blood. The clonotype originates from a man aged 18 to 30 who had recovered from COVID-19. The rearrangement links TRBV4-2 to TRBJ2-2; TRBD2 matches 8 bases. The CDR3 sequence is CASSQELAGTGELFF. As DNA, the CDR3 is TGTGCCAGCAGCCAAGAGCTAGCGGGCACCGGGGAGCTGTTTTTT.